Below, 21 T cell receptor beta chains from the same sample are listed, as sequenced in a study of monozygotic twins with inflammatory bowel disease. Reprocessing the 5' RACE reads, TCRdb reports a single entry for every CDR3 protein and omits DNA. This table lists approximately 400,000 distinct CDR3 sequences. The specimen sequenced was blood. All receptors derive from a human donor with ulcerative colitis or Crohn's disease, or a healthy co-twin of an affected twin (not recorded which).

The chain combines TRBV20-1 with TRBJ1-2; checking the TCRdb D call of TRBD1 is not possible without DNA. The germline gives CDR1 DFQATT, CDR2 SNEGSKA (reference sequence). The CDR3 runs 13 residues. CDR3 sequence: CSAFGTETYGYTF.

V and J are TRBV5-1 and TRBJ2-1; TCRdb calls TRBD2, which cannot be checked without DNA. Germline values: CDR1 SGHRS, CDR2 YFSETQ. This CDR3 is built from 17 residues. This CDR3 reads CASSTRTSGISYNEQFF. Together with reference TRBV5-1 and TRBJ2-1, the CDR3 gives the full variable domain: KAGVTQTPRYLIKTRGQQVTLSCSPISGHRSVSWYQQTPGQGLQFLFEYFSETQRNKGNFPGRFSGRQFSNSRSEMNVSTLELGDSALYLCASSTRTSGISYNEQFFGPGTRLTVL.

This chain joins TRBV2 and TRBJ2-2; the TCRdb D gene call, TRBD2, has no DNA to confirm it. The CDR3 sequence is 14 residues long. Per the germline V gene, CDR1 is SNHLY and CDR2 is FYNNEI. The CDR3 sequence: CATKRGAGTGELFF.

The CDR3 sequence is CASSLSSVWAEAFF. V is TRBV7-9 and J is TRBJ1-1; TCRdb names TRBD1, which stays unverified in the absence of DNA. This CDR3 has 14 residues. Germline CDR1 SEHNR, CDR2 FQNEAQ (reference sequence).

V gene TRBV7-2 combines with J gene TRBJ2-7. The germline V gene has CDR1 SGHTA and CDR2 FQGNSA. This CDR3 contains 12 residues. CDR3 sequence: CASSLTHYEQYF.

The rearrangement uses TRBV2 and TRBJ2-5; TCRdb lists TRBD1, though no DNA is available to test this call. Germline V lookup: CDR1 SNHLY, CDR2 FYNNEI. The CDR3 has 14 residues. CDR3 region: CASSRQGRGETQYF.

The chain joins TRBV12-3 or TRBV12-4 to TRBJ2-5. CDR3 length: 16 amino acids. CDR3 region: CASSPRRVFYQETQYF.

This rearrangement joins TRBV10-3 to TRBJ1-5; TCRdb selects TRBD1, and the lack of DNA leaves this call unchecked. The CDR3 has 14 residues. The germline gives CDR1 ENHRY, CDR2 SYGVKD. The CDR3 loop reads CAIRSDGQGQPQHF.

CDR3 amino acids: CSARVPGTSTNEKLFF. The chain recombines TRBV20-1 with TRBJ1-4; the D gene TCRdb calls, TRBD1, cannot be checked with no DNA. This CDR3 has 16 amino acids. Germline V gene sequence: CDR1 DFQATT, CDR2 SNEGSKA (reference sequence).

The rearrangement joins TRBV15 to TRBJ1-1; the TRBD1 assignment by TCRdb is unverifiable without DNA. Germline V CDR1 and CDR2: LNHNV, YYDKDF (reference sequence). The CDR3 consists of 14 residues. CDR3 in amino acids: CATNNLVPANEAFF.

The chain is built from TRBV30 and TRBJ2-2; lacking DNA, the TRBD1 call made by TCRdb goes unchecked. CDR3 length equals 14 residues. Germline-derived CDR1 and CDR2 are GTSNPN and SVGIG (reference sequence). This chain's CDR3 is CAWYHPGGTGELFF.

The chain is built from TRBV10-3 and TRBJ2-2. Germline V lookup: CDR1 ENHRY, CDR2 SYGVKD. The CDR3 runs to 13 residues. The CDR3 reads CAISERITGELFF.

The V call is TRBV9, the J call TRBJ1-5; TCRdb's D call of TRBD1 is untestable without DNA. Germline V gene sequence: CDR1 SGDLS, CDR2 YYNGEE. The CDR3 length is 17 residues. The CDR3 reads CASTPGPGDTIGQPQHF.

V is TRBV5-1 and J is TRBJ2-5; the D call of TRBD1 rests on TCRdb alone, since no DNA is present to check it. Per the germline V gene, CDR1 is SGHRS and CDR2 is YFSETQ. There are 14 residues in the CDR3. CDR3 sequence reads: CASSFGTLQETQYF.

The chain's CDR3 is CASSQGTGQRGGSEAFF. V and J are TRBV4-1 and TRBJ1-1; there is no DNA to check the TCRdb D call of TRBD1. The length of the CDR3 is 17 residues. The germline CDR1 and CDR2 sequences are MGHRA and YSYEKL.

The chain couples TRBV5-1 to TRBJ2-7; the TCRdb D gene call, TRBD1, has no DNA to confirm it. Germline values: CDR1 SGHRS, CDR2 YFSETQ. CDR3 length: 13 residues. The CDR3 sequence: CASSFTGQDEQYF.

V and J are TRBV5-4 and TRBJ1-1; the TRBD1 assignment by TCRdb is unverifiable without DNA. The germline V gene has CDR1 SGHNT and CDR2 YYREEE (reference sequence). This CDR3 region has 13 residues. The CDR3 spells CASSSTPGAEAFF.

The chain is built from TRBV12-3 or TRBV12-4 and TRBJ2-7; there is no DNA to check the TCRdb D call of TRBD2. The CDR3 sequence is 15 residues long. CDR3 sequence: CASRAHISGTYEQYF.

The chain combines TRBV4-2 with TRBJ2-7; with no DNA, the TCRdb D assignment of TRBD1 cannot be verified. The CDR3 sequence is 15 residues long. Germline CDR1 and CDR2: LGHNA and YNFKEQ. The CDR3 loop is CASSQIRGGGYEQYF.

The rearrangement links TRBV7-2 to TRBJ2-7; the TCRdb call, TRBD1, lacks DNA for checking. This CDR3 is 15 amino acids long. The germline gives CDR1 SGHTA, CDR2 FQGNSA. The CDR3 protein is CASSRSGGTSYEQYF. Full variable domain (rest looked up from reference TRBV7-2 and TRBJ2-7): GAGVSQSPSNKVTEKGKDVELRCDPISGHTALYWYRQSLGQGLEFLIYFQGNSAPDKSGLPSDRFSAERTGGSVSTLTIQRTQQEDSAVYLCASSRSGGTSYEQYFGPGTRLTVT.

The CDR3 sequence: CAIADRAGGNTEAFF. The chain carries TRBV6-2 or TRBV6-3 and TRBJ1-1; TCRdb outputs TRBD1, but without DNA this stays unchecked. CDR3 length: 15 residues. The germline gives CDR1 MNHEY, CDR2 SVGEGT.